Presented here are 10 T cell receptor beta chains from one specimen sequenced in a study of CD8+ T cells in alopecia areata. The sample's treatment: oral pan-JAK inhibitor, 5-10 mg twice daily. Sequencing templates came from extracted RNA that was reverse transcribed into cDNA. TCRdb's copy holds only in-frame clones and misses some; the assay was immunoSEQ multiplex PCR. The repertoire holds around 150,000 clones, with less than 70% as singletons. The sequencing used CD4+ T cells sorted from blood, collected at week 4, from a patient treated with tofacitinib. The source is a human donor with alopecia areata.

V and J are TRBV29-1 and TRBJ1-5, with 8 bases aligning to TRBD1. Germline V gene sequence: CDR1 SQVTM, CDR2 ANQGSEA. V lost 7 bases, J lost 7 bases, and 9 bases stayed unmatched. The CDR3 is 13 amino acids. The CDR3 is CSASDRGNQPQHF. The CDR3 coding sequence is TGCAGCGCGTCCGACAGGGGTAACCAGCCCCAGCATTTT.

V and J are TRBV27 and TRBJ2-7; D call uncertain. The CDR3 is made up of 14 amino acids. Germline CDR1 is MNHEY and CDR2 is SMNVEV (reference sequence). Deletions cut 6 bases from V and 3 bases from J, with 15 bases between. CDR3 DNA sequence: TGTGCCAGCAGCCCGACGGGCTGGGGCTACGAGCAGTACTTC. This sequence encodes CASSPTGWGYEQYF.

This chain uses TRBV4-2 with TRBJ2-3; the D gene is possibly TRBD2 (6 bases). Germline lookup yields CDR1 LGHNA and CDR2 YNFKEQ. Trimming shortened V by 1 base and J by 0 bases, and 11 bases separated the two germline ends. This CDR3 has 16 residues. CDR3 sequence reads: CASSQGLVLSTDTQYF. CDR3 nucleotide sequence: TGTGCCAGCAGCCAAGGACTAGTCCTTAGCACAGATACGCAGTATTTT.

The chain combines TRBV5-1 with TRBJ2-3, with 11 bases lining up with TRBD2. The CDR3 is 14 amino acids. Germline V gene sequence: CDR1 SGHRS, CDR2 YFSETQ. V lost 2 bases and J lost 5; bases outside the gene matches: 1. The CDR3 DNA follows: TGCGCCAGCAGCTTACTAGCGGGGGAAGATACGCAGTATTTT. This gives the protein CASSLLAGEDTQYF.

This clone was detected once. The CDR3 protein is CASSVGGNEKLFF. The CDR3 bases are TGTGCCAGCAGCGTAGGAGGGAATGAAAAACTGTTTTTT. This chain links TRBV9 with TRBJ1-4; D is uncertain. V lost 0 bases and J lost 5, with 5 bases in between. The CDR3 has 13 amino acids. Germline CDR1 reads SGDLS; CDR2 reads YYNGEE. The whole variable domain, remainder taken from reference TRBV9 and TRBJ1-4, is DSGVTQTPKHLITATGQRVTLRCSPRSGDLSVYWYQQSLDQGLQFLIQYYNGEERAKGNILERFSAQQFPDLHSELNLSSLELGDSALYFCASSVGGNEKLFFGSGTQLSVL.

The chain couples TRBV18 to TRBJ1-1, with D unclear. Trimming removed 4 bases at V and 3 bases at J, with 15 bases between. Germline loops: CDR1 KGHSH, CDR2 LQKENI. This CDR3 has 15 residues. The CDR3: CASSLSPGRDTEAFF. As DNA, the CDR3 is TGTGCCAGCTCACTGAGTCCCGGGCGGGACACTGAAGCTTTCTTT. The entire variable domain, with the rest obtained from reference TRBV18 and TRBJ1-1, is as follows: NAGVMQNPRHLVRRRGQEARLRCSPMKGHSHVYWYRQLPEEGLKFMVYLQKENIIDESGMPKERFSAEFPKEGPSILRIQQVVRGDSAAYFCASSLSPGRDTEAFFGQGTRLTVV.

This clone has just a few counts. This chain joins TRBV30 and TRBJ1-2; no firm D call. This CDR3 is built from 13 residues. Germline CDR1 GTSNPN, CDR2 SVGIG (reference sequence). V was shortened by 2 bases and J by 7 bases, with 14 bases between the two germline ends. The CDR3 DNA follows: TGTGCCTGGAGTTCGACCGGGATGGGTGGCTACACCTTC. Encoded protein: CAWSSTGMGGYTF.

This clone was detected only a few times. The J gene is TRBJ1-1, the V gene TRBV6-1; weak D call: TRBD1 (5 bases). Looked up from germline, CDR1 is MNHNS and CDR2 is SASEGT. There are 15 residues in the CDR3. The V gene lost 2 bases and the J gene lost 1 base, with 11 bases spanning the gap. The chain's CDR3 is CASSETWGGNTEAFF. Written as DNA, the CDR3 is TGTGCCAGCAGTGAAACCTGGGGCGGGAACACTGAAGCTTTCTTT.

The chain couples TRBV30 to TRBJ1-5, with 7 bases aligning to TRBD1. CDR1 is GTSNPN and CDR2 is SVGIG in the germline V gene (reference sequence). This CDR3 region has 16 residues. V lost 1 base to trimming and J lost 1 base; unmatched junction nucleotides: 7. This CDR3 is CAWSARQGISNQPQHF. In DNA, the CDR3 is TGTGCCTGGAGTGCCCGACAGGGTATAAGCAATCAGCCCCAGCATTTT.

This clone appeared once. The chain combines TRBV25-1 with TRBJ1-1; 7 bases fit TRBD1. From germline, CDR1 is MGHDK and CDR2 SYGVNS. V lost 5 bases to trimming and J lost 1 base; unmatched junction nucleotides: 4. The CDR3 has 14 residues. CDR3 sequence (DNA): TGTGCCAGCAGTCCAACAGGGGCGAACACTGAAGCTTTCTTT. Protein: CASSPTGANTEAFF.